Given below is one T cell receptor beta chain in context. Its antigen is not known. A far larger clone is one base from this, pointing to a likely read error. The sample is drawn from a study of prognosis after radiotherapy for stage I lung cancer. General observations from the study: When patients developed distant metastases, their Shannon entropy after stereotactic body radiation therapy was lower.

Germline CDR1 and CDR2: MRHNA and SNTAGT. The CDR3 is made up of 15 amino acids. Genomic DNA was subjected to two-round multiplex PCR for amplification of TCR beta CDR3. Used in first-round PCR were primers specific to each TRBV and TRBJ gene. TCRdb ran MiXCR on the multiplex PCR reads and lists one entry per CDR3 protein. The data hold some 14,000 distinct CDR3 sequences, with about 37% observed a single time. The sequenced sample was PBMCs, obtained before or after stereotactic body radiation therapy (not recorded which). This clonotype was sampled from a donor over 45 with non-small cell lung cancer. J is TRBJ2-6 and V is TRBV6-4; maybe TRBD1 (5 bases). The CDR3 region is CASSEGSSGANFLTF. The CDR3 DNA follows: TGTGCCAGCAGTGAAGGGTCCTCTGGGGCCAACTTCCTGACTTTC.